This T cell receptor beta chain was sequenced during a study of shared T cell receptors in the human thymus. This table comes from immunoSEQ multiplex PCR, and its TCRdb copy is limited to in-frame clones, with some not included. This sample yields hundreds of thousands of clones, of which around 87% are seen a single time; 0.0094% belongs to the top ten. This sample also belongs to another study, concerning human thymus T cells. That report notes: Thymus tissue for the work was resected from patients undergoing corrective heart surgery. Among thymic and blood repertoires, usage of V and J genes appeared biased. Thymic repertoires of unrelated individuals were reported in related research to overlap highly.

The source is a boy younger than two with a congenital heart defect. Input material: thymocytes.

Here the CDR3 reads CAWSGPPGKDYEQYF. CDR3 sequence (DNA): TGTGCCTGGAGTGGTCCTCCGGGAAAGGACTACGAGCAGTACTTC. The chain recombines TRBV30 with TRBJ2-7, with a possible D match to TRBD2 (5 bases). The CDR3 loop spans 15 amino acids. The germline CDR1 and CDR2 sequences are GTSNPN and SVGIG (reference sequence). Trimming left V 1 base short and J 3 bases short, with 16 bases between. Combining the CDR3 with reference TRBV30 and TRBJ2-7 gives the whole variable domain SQTIHQWPATLVQPVGSPLSLECTVEGTSNPNLYWYRQAAGRGLQLLFYSVGIGQISSEVPQNLSASRPQDRQFILSSKKLLLSDSGFYLCAWSGPPGKDYEQYFGPGTRLTVT.